The 28 T cell receptor beta chains below were found in one sample sequenced in a study of shared clonotypes between healthy human individuals. Method: immunoSEQ multiplex PCR; TCRdb's copy keeps in-frame clones and lacks some. Of about 2.3 million clones in the sample, around 90% were seen once. Sequenced: naive CD4+ T cells from PBMCs. The subset is: CD45RA+ positively selected. These TCRs come from a man between 18 and 29 years old in good health. Some clones in this sample may be carry-over from other donors' samples.

The chain recombines TRBV7-2 with TRBJ2-1, with D hard to call. From germline, CDR1 is SGHTA and CDR2 FQGNSA. V lost 1 base to trimming and J lost 6 bases, with 13 bases between them. The CDR3 is 15 amino acids. CDR3 coding DNA: TGTGCCAGCAGCTTAGTCGTAGGAGTCGGCAATGAGCAGTTCTTC. It yields the protein CASSLVVGVGNEQFF.

The rearrangement joins TRBV27 to TRBJ1-4; D is undetermined. CDR1 MNHEY and CDR2 SMNVEV come from the germline V gene (reference sequence). The CDR3 has 19 residues. V was trimmed by 1 base and J by 0 bases, leaving 18 bases between them. The CDR3 DNA reads TGTGCCAGCAGTTTATACCCCCCGGTCCTTGGGGCAACTAATGAAAAACTGTTTTTT. Residues: CASSLYPPVLGATNEKLFF.

The chain uses TRBV5-1 and TRBJ2-1, with TRBD2 matching over 9 bases. Germline V gives CDR1 SGHRS, CDR2 YFSETQ. The CDR3 extends over 17 amino acids. The trim removed 0 bases at V and 6 bases at J, leaving 10 bases unmatched. The CDR3 reads CASSLVASGESSNEQFF. CDR3 coding DNA: TGCGCCAGCAGCTTGGTGGCTAGCGGGGAATCTTCCAATGAGCAGTTCTTC.

A remark on this clone: At one end, the junction sequence differs from germline, possibly due to a read error. The chain carries TRBV11-2 and TRBJ2-5; D is unresolved. Germline CDR1 SGHAT, CDR2 FQNNGV. This CDR3 spans 13 amino acids. The CDR3 nucleotides are TGTGCCAGCAGCATGGATTACCAAGATACCCAGTACTTC. Protein sequence: CASSMDYQDTQYF.

V and J are TRBV7-2 and TRBJ1-3, with a possible D match to TRBD1 (5 bases). Germline CDR1 is SGHTA and CDR2 is FQGNSA. Between the trimmed V and J ends, which lost 5 bases and 4 bases, there was a span of 9 bases. The CDR3 spans 13 residues. The CDR3 DNA follows: TGTGCCAGCAGCGACGGGACGGGAAACACCATATATTTT. This codes for CASSDGTGNTIYF.

The CDR3 DNA is TGTGCCAGCAGTGTGAACGGGATGAACACTGAAGCTTTCTTT. The encoded protein is CASSVNGMNTEAFF. The V and J genes are TRBV27 and TRBJ1-1; D call uncertain. Germline V CDR1 and CDR2: MNHEY, SMNVEV (reference sequence). With 5 bases removed from V and 0 bases from J, the gap between germline ends came to 10 bases. CDR3 length: 14 residues.

This chain joins TRBV9 and TRBJ2-5, with TRBD2 matching over 9 bases. Germline CDR1 reads SGDLS; CDR2 reads YYNGEE. This CDR3 comprises 15 residues. J lost 2 bases, V lost 0 bases, and 2 bases had no gene match. CDR3 residues: CASSVAAGGQETQYF. The CDR3 DNA is TGTGCCAGCAGCGTAGCGGCGGGAGGGCAAGAGACCCAGTACTTC.

The chain combines TRBV5-8 with TRBJ2-4, with D possibly being TRBD1 (6 bases). In germline, CDR1 is SGHTS, CDR2 YDEGEE. The CDR3 is made up of 15 amino acids. V was shortened by 3 bases and J by 7 bases, with 17 bases between the two germline ends. This CDR3 is CASSSRGGFGNIQYF. The CDR3 coding sequence is TGTGCCAGCAGCTCCAGAGGGGGTTTCGGGAACATTCAGTACTTC.

The chain employs TRBV15 and TRBJ2-7; TRBD2 matches 10 bases. This CDR3 contains 14 residues. Unmatched junction bases numbered 6, after V lost 4 bases and J lost 6 bases. Germline-derived CDR1 and CDR2 are LNHNV and YYDKDF (reference sequence). The CDR3 loop is CATSIAGGSGEQYF. In DNA form, the CDR3 reads TGTGCCACCAGCATAGCGGGAGGATCCGGCGAGCAGTACTTC.

The chain has TRBV6-5 and TRBJ1-2; D remains ambiguous. Between the trimmed V and J ends, which lost 9 bases and 4 bases, there was a span of 9 bases. Germline assignment: CDR1 MNHEY and CDR2 SVGAGI. CDR3 length: 11 residues. CDR3 coding DNA: TGTGCCAGTCAGGCGGCCTATGGCTACACCTTC. This encodes CASQAAYGYTF.

The chain employs TRBV9 and TRBJ2-1; TRBD1 aligns across 7 bases. V lost 3 bases and J lost 5; bases outside the gene matches: 8. The germline V gene has CDR1 SGDLS and CDR2 YYNGEE. The CDR3 sequence is 15 residues long. The CDR3 sequence is CASSAPGQPNNEQFF. The CDR3, as DNA: TGTGCCAGCAGCGCCCCGGGACAGCCAAACAATGAGCAGTTCTTC.

This chain joins TRBV19 and TRBJ2-2; perhaps D is TRBD1 or TRBD2 (6 bases each). The V end was cut by 8 bases, the J end by 5 bases, with 15 bases between. The CDR3 runs 14 residues. The germline CDR1 and CDR2 sequences are LNHDA and SQIVND (reference sequence). The CDR3 region is CASRGGGWTGELFF. CDR3 nucleotide sequence: TGTGCCAGTCGAGGGGGAGGTTGGACCGGGGAGCTGTTTTTT.

This clone is a singleton in its sample. The V call is TRBV7-6, the J call TRBJ1-1, with D uncertain. Germline CDR1 and CDR2: SGHVS and FNYEAQ. The germline V and J ends were trimmed by 11 bases and 1 base, with 11 bases remaining between them. This CDR3 has 12 amino acids. CDR3 DNA sequence: TGTGCCTCCGCTCGGGAGAACACTGAAGCTTTCTTT. The encoded protein is CASARENTEAFF. The variable domain in full, with the rest retrieved from reference TRBV7-6 and TRBJ1-1, is GAGVSQSPRYKVTKRGQDVALRCDPISGHVSLYWYRQALGQGPEFLTYFNYEAQQDKSGLPNDRFSAERPEGSISTLTIQRTEQRDSAMYRCASARENTEAFFGQGTRLTVV.

In this sample, this clone turned up once. The genes are TRBV5-1 and TRBJ1-1, with 7 bases matching TRBD1. This CDR3 region has 15 residues. Trimming removed 4 bases from V and 6 bases from J; junction bases left unmatched: 12. The germline V gene encodes CDR1 SGHRS and CDR2 YFSETQ. CDR3 sequence reads: CASSPRPGTAPEAFF. The CDR3 bases are TGCGCCAGCAGCCCGCGACCCGGGACAGCTCCTGAAGCTTTCTTT.

The V gene is TRBV6-5, the J gene TRBJ1-3, with D unresolved. The CDR3 runs 14 residues. Germline values: CDR1 MNHEY, CDR2 SVGAGI. Trimming removed 7 bases at V and 4 bases at J, with 14 bases between. The CDR3 region has the DNA TGTGCCAGCACCCCCAAAGGTCAAGGAAACACCATATATTTT. Its protein is CASTPKGQGNTIYF.

The chain joins TRBV13 to TRBJ1-1; weak D call: TRBD1 (5 bases). The CDR3 totals 15 residues. CDR1 and CDR2 from the germline V gene are PRHDT and FYEKMQ (reference sequence). V dropped 3 bases and J dropped 4 bases, with 15 bases sitting between them. CDR3: CASSFYLSGTTEAFF. CDR3 DNA sequence: TGTGCCAGCAGCTTCTATCTCTCTGGGACCACTGAAGCTTTCTTT.

The genes are TRBV5-1 and TRBJ2-1; 7 bases align to TRBD1. This CDR3 has 16 amino acids. Germline V gene lookup returns CDR1 SGHRS and CDR2 YFSETQ. The V and J ends lost 0 bases and 1 base, in that order; junction bases with no gene match: 4. The CDR3 nucleotides are TGCGCCAGCAGCTTGGAGGGGGCGGCTTCCTACAATGAGCAGTTCTTC. It is translated as CASSLEGAASYNEQFF. Using reference TRBV5-1 and TRBJ2-1 for the parts outside the CDR3, the full variable domain is KAGVTQTPRYLIKTRGQQVTLSCSPISGHRSVSWYQQTPGQGLQFLFEYFSETQRNKGNFPGRFSGRQFSNSRSEMNVSTLELGDSALYLCASSLEGAASYNEQFFGPGTRLTVL.

This chain links TRBV29-1 with TRBJ2-1, with 10 bases that match TRBD2. The CDR3 sequence is 15 residues long. Losses at the gene ends were 4 bases for V and 6 bases for J; bases not matched to a gene: 9. Germline-derived CDR1 and CDR2 are SQVTM and ANQGSEA. CDR3 in amino acids: CSVAASGSVGNEQFF. The CDR3 nucleotides read TGCAGCGTTGCGGCTAGCGGGAGTGTAGGCAATGAGCAGTTCTTC.

The chain uses TRBV9 and TRBJ2-1, with D unresolved. The V end lost 0 bases, the J end lost 0 bases, and 13 bases lay between the germline ends. This CDR3 comprises 17 residues. CDR1 and CDR2 (germline): SGDLS, YYNGEE. This CDR3 is CASSVATGGSSYNEQFF. The CDR3 DNA follows: TGTGCCAGCAGCGTAGCTACTGGTGGAAGCTCCTACAATGAGCAGTTCTTC.

The V and J genes are TRBV2 and TRBJ2-7; 12 bases fit TRBD2. The CDR3 consists of 16 residues. Looked up from germline, CDR1 is SNHLY and CDR2 is FYNNEI. With V trimmed by 5 bases and J by 0 bases, 5 bases remained unmatched. The DNA for the CDR3 is TGTGCCAGCAGTAGACTAGCGGGAGCCACCTCCTACGAGCAGTACTTC. Encoded protein: CASSRLAGATSYEQYF.

V gene TRBV28 combines with J gene TRBJ2-7; 8 bases fit TRBD2. J was trimmed by 7 bases and V by 7 bases; bases with no gene match: 9. The CDR3 length is 13 residues. Germline-derived CDR1 and CDR2 are MDHEN and SYDVKM. The CDR3 here is CASTSSRGGEQYF. The CDR3 bases are TGTGCCAGCACCTCAAGTCGGGGGGGAGAGCAGTACTTC.

The chain links TRBV4-2 to TRBJ2-2; the D is unclear. Trimming removed 1 base at V and 4 bases at J, with 7 bases between. The CDR3 has 14 amino acids. CDR1 and CDR2 (germline): LGHNA, YNFKEQ. As DNA, the CDR3 is TGTGCCAGCAGCCAAGTACTAAGCACCGGGGAGCTGTTTTTT. Protein product: CASSQVLSTGELFF.

CDR3 bases: TGTGCCAGCAGCTTGCGTAAGATCTCTGGAAACACCATATATTTT. It codes for CASSLRKISGNTIYF. V is TRBV5-6 and J is TRBJ1-3; no firm D call. The CDR3 extends over 15 amino acids. The ends were cut back, 1 base at V and 0 bases at J, with 8 bases in the middle. Germline CDR1 and CDR2: SGHDT and YYEEEE.

The genes are TRBV4-2 and TRBJ2-5, with 8 bases aligning to TRBD2. The trim removed 2 bases at V and 1 base at J, leaving 6 bases unmatched. CDR3 size: 16 residues. Germline loops: CDR1 LGHNA, CDR2 YNFKEQ. CDR3 amino acids: CASSQTRRGAQETQYF. The CDR3 DNA reads as TGTGCCAGCAGCCAAACCCGGCGGGGGGCCCAAGAGACCCAGTACTTC.

This chain connects TRBV5-1 to TRBJ2-5, with D possibly being TRBD2 (5 bases). Germline lookup yields CDR1 SGHRS and CDR2 YFSETQ. There are 13 residues in the CDR3. The V gene lost 4 bases and the J gene lost 2 bases, with 9 bases spanning the gap. CDR3: CASSEGLQETQYF. The CDR3, as DNA: TGCGCCAGCAGCGAGGGTTTACAAGAGACCCAGTACTTC.

J is TRBJ1-5 and V is TRBV28, with unresolved D. Germline V gene lookup returns CDR1 MDHEN and CDR2 SYDVKM. CDR3 length: 14 residues. The V gene lost 5 bases and the J gene lost 4 bases, with 12 bases spanning the gap. The CDR3: CASSPPQWNQPQHF. In DNA form, the CDR3 reads TGTGCCAGCAGTCCCCCGCAGTGGAATCAGCCCCAGCATTTT.

The chain is built from TRBV18 and TRBJ1-1; TRBD1 aligns across 8 bases. The CDR3 has 15 amino acids. Germline V gene lookup returns CDR1 KGHSH and CDR2 LQKENI. V gave up 0 bases and J gave up 7 bases; unmatched junction bases: 7. In DNA form, the CDR3 reads TGTGCCAGCTCACCACCAAAGGCAGGGGGCGTTGAAGCTTTCTTT. Encoded protein: CASSPPKAGGVEAFF. The full variable domain, its missing parts supplied by reference TRBV18 and TRBJ1-1, is NAGVMQNPRHLVRRRGQEARLRCSPMKGHSHVYWYRQLPEEGLKFMVYLQKENIIDESGMPKERFSAEFPKEGPSILRIQQVVRGDSAAYFCASSPPKAGGVEAFFGQGTRLTVV.

J is TRBJ1-2 and V is TRBV29-1; D gene ambiguous. The CDR3 extends over 14 amino acids. CDR1 and CDR2 (germline): SQVTM, ANQGSEA. The V and J ends lost 4 bases and 3 bases respectively, with 15 bases between them. DNA of the CDR3: TGCAGCGTTGTGGGCTCTCGTGACCACTATGGCTACACCTTC. This codes for CSVVGSRDHYGYTF.